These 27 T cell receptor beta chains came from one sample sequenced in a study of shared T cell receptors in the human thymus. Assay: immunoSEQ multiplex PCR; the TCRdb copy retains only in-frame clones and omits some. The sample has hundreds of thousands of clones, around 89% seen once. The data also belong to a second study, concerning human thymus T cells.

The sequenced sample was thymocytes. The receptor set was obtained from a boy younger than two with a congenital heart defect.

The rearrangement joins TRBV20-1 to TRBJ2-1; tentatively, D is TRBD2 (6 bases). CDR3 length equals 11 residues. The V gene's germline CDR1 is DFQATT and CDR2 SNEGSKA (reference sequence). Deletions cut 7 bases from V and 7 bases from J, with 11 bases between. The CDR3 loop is CSVRSGNEQFF. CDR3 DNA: TGCAGTGTTAGGAGCGGGAATGAGCAGTTCTTC.

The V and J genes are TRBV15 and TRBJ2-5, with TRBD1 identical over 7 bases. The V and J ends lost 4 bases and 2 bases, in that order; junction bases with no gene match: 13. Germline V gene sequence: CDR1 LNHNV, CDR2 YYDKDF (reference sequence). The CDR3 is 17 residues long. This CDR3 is CATSTITPTGQQETQYF. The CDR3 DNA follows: TGTGCCACCAGCACTATCACCCCCACGGGACAGCAAGAGACCCAGTACTTC.

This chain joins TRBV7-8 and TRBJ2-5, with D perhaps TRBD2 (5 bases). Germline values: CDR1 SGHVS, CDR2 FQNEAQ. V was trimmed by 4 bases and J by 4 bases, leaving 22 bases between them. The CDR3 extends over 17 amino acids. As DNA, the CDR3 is TGTGCCAGCAGCTCAACGGATCAACCTCCAGGAGGAGAGACCCAGTACTTC. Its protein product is CASSSTDQPPGGETQYF.

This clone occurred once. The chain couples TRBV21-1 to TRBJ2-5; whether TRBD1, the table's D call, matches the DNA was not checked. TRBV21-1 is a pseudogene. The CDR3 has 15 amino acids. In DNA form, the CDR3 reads TGTGCCAGCAGCGGCCGGGACAGGGTCCAAGAGACCCAGTACTTC. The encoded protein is CASSGRDRVQETQYF.

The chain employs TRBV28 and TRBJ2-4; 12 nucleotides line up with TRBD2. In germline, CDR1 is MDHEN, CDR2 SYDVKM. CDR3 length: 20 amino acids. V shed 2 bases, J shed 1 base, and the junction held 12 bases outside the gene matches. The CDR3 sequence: CASSLQGQTSGSGAKNIQYF. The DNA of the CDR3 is TGTGCCAGCAGTTTACAGGGACAGACTAGCGGGAGTGGGGCCAAAAACATTCAGTACTTC. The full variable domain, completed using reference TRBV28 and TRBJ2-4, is DVKVTQSSRYLVKRTGEKVFLECVQDMDHENMFWYRQDPGLGLRLIYFSYDVKMKEKGDIPEGYSVSREKKERFSLILESASTNQTSMYLCASSLQGQTSGSGAKNIQYFGAGTRLSVL.

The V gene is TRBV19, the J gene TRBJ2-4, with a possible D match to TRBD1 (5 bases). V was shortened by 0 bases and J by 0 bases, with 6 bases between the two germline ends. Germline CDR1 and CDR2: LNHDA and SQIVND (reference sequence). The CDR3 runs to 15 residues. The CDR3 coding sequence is TGTGCCAGTAGTATAGAGGGGCTAGCCAAAAACATTCAGTACTTC. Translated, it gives CASSIEGLAKNIQYF.

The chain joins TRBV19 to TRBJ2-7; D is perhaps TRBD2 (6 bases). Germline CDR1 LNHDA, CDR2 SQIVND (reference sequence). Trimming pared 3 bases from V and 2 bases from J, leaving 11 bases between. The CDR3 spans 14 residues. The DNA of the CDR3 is TGTGCCAGTAGTATGGGGAGGTGGCCCTACGAGCAGTACTTC. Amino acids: CASSMGRWPYEQYF.

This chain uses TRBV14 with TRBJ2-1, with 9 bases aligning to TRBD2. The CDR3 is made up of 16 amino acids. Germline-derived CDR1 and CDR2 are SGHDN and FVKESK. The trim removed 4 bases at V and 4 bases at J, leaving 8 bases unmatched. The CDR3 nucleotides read TGTGCCAGCAGCCTTCCGACTAGCGGAGTATACAATGAGCAGTTCTTC. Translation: CASSLPTSGVYNEQFF.

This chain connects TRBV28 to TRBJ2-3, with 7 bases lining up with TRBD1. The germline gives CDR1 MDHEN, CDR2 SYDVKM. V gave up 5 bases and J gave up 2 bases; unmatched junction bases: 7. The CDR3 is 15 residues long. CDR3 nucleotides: TGTGCCAGCAGTACGCCACAGGGGTCCACAGATACGCAGTATTTT. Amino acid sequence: CASSTPQGSTDTQYF.

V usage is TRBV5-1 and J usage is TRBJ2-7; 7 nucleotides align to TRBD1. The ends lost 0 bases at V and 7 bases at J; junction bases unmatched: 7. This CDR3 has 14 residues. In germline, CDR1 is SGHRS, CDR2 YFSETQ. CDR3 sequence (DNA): TGCGCCAGCAGCTTGGTGACAGGGTGTGGGGAGCAGTACTTC. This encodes CASSLVTGCGEQYF.

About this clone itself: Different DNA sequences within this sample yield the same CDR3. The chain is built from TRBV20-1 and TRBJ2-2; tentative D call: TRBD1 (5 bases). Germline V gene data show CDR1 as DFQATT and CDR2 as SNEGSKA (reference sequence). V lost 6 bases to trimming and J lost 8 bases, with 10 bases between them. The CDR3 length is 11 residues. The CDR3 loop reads CSARVEGELFF. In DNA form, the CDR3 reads TGCAGTGCCAGGGTGGAGGGGGAGCTGTTTTTT.

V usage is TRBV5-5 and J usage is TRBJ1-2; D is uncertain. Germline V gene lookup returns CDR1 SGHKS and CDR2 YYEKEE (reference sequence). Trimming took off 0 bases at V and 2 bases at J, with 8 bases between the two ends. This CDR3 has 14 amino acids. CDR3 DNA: TGTGCCAGCAGCTTGGGGAGACCCAACTATGGCTACACCTTC. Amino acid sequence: CASSLGRPNYGYTF.

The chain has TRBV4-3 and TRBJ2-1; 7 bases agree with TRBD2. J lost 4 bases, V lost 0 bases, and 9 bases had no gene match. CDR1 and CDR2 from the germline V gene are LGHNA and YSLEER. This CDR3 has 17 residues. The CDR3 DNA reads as TGCGCCAGCAGCCAAGATATTCTGGCTAGCGGTTACAATGAGCAGTTCTTC. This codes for CASSQDILASGYNEQFF.

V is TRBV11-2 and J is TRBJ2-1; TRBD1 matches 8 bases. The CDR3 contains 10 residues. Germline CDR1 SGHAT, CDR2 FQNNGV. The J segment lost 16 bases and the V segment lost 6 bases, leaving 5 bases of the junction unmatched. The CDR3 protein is CASRQGEAFF. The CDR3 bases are TGTGCCAGCAGACAGGGGGAAGCATTCTTC.

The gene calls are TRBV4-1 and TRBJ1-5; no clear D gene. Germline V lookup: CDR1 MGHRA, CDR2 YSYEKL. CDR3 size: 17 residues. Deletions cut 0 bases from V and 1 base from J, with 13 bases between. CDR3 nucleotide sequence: TGCGCCAGCAGCCAAGATCGTCGGGGTGTCAGCAATCAGCCCCAGCATTTT. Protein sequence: CASSQDRRGVSNQPQHF.

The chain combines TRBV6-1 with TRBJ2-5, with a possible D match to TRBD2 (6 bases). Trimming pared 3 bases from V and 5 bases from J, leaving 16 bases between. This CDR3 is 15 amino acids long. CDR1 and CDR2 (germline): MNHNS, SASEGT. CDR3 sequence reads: CASSEAYRRVETQYF. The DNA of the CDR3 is TGTGCCAGCAGTGAGGCTTACAGGAGGGTGGAGACCCAGTACTTC.

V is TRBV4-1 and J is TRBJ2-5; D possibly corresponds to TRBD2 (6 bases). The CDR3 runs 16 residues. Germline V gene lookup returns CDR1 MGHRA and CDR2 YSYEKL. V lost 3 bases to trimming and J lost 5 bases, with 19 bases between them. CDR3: CASSHVPSVPRETQYF. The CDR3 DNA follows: TGCGCCAGCAGCCATGTCCCTAGCGTTCCGAGGGAGACCCAGTACTTC.

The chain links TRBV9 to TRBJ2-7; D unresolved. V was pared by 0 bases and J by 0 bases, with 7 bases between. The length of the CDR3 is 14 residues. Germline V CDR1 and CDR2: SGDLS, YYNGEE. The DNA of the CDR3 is TGTGCCAGCAGCGTAGGAGCGAGCTCCTACGAGCAGTACTTC. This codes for CASSVGASSYEQYF.

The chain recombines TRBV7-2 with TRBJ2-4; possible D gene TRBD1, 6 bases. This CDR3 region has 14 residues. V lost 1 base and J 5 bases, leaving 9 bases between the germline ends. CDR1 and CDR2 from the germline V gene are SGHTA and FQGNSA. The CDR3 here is CASSLDPGENIQYF. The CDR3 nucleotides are TGTGCCAGCAGCTTAGACCCAGGGGAAAACATTCAGTACTTC.

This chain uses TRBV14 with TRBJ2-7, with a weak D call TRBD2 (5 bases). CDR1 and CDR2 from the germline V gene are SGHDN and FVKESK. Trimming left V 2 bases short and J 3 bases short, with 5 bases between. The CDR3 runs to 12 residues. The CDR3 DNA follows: TGTGCCAGCAGCCAACGGGACTACGAGCAGTACTTC. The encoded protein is CASSQRDYEQYF.

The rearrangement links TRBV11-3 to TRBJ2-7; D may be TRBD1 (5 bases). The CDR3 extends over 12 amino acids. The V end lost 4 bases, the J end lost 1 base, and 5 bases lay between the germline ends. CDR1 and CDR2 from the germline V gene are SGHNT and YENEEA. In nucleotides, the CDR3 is TGTGCCAGCAGCTCAGGGTCCTACGAGCAGTACTTC. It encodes CASSSGSYEQYF.

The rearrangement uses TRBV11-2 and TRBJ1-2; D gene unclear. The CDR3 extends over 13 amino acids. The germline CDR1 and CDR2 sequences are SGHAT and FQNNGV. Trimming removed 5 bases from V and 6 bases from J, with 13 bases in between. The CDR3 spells CASSHAIGDGYTF. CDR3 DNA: TGTGCCAGCAGCCACGCCATCGGGGATGGCTACACCTTC.

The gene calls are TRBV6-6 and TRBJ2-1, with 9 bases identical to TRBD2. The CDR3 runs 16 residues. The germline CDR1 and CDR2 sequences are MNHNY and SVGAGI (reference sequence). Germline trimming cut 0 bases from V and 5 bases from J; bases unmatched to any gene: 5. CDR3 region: CASSYSGGRGHNEQFF. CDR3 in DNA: TGTGCCAGCAGTTACTCGGGCGGGAGGGGCCACAATGAGCAGTTCTTC.

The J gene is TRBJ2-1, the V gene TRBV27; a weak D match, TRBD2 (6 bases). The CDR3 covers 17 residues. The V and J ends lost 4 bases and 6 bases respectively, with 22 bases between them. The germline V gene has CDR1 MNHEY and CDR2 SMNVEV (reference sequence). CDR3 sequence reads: CASSSEDRDLIRNEQFF. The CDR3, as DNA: TGTGCCAGCAGTTCAGAGGACCGGGACTTGATTCGCAATGAGCAGTTCTTC.

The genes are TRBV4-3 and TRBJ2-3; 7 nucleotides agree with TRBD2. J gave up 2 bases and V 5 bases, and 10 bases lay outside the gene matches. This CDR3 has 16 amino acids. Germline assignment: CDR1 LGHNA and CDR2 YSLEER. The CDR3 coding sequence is TGCGCCAGCAGCGCACGTAGGCTAGCGGCCACAGATACGCAGTATTTT. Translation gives CASSARRLAATDTQYF.

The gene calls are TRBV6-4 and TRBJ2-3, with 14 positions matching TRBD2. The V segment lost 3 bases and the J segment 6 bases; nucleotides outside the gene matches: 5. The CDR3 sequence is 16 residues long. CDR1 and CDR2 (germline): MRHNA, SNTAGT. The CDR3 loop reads CASSERGTSGSDTQYF. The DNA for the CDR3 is TGTGCCAGCAGTGAAAGGGGGACTAGCGGGAGTGATACGCAGTATTTT.

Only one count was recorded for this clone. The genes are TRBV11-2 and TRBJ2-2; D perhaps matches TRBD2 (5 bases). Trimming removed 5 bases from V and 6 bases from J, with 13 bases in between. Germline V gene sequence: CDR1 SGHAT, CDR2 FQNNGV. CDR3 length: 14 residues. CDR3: CASSPPEVPGELFF. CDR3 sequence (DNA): TGTGCCAGCAGCCCCCCGGAGGTCCCCGGGGAGCTGTTTTTT.